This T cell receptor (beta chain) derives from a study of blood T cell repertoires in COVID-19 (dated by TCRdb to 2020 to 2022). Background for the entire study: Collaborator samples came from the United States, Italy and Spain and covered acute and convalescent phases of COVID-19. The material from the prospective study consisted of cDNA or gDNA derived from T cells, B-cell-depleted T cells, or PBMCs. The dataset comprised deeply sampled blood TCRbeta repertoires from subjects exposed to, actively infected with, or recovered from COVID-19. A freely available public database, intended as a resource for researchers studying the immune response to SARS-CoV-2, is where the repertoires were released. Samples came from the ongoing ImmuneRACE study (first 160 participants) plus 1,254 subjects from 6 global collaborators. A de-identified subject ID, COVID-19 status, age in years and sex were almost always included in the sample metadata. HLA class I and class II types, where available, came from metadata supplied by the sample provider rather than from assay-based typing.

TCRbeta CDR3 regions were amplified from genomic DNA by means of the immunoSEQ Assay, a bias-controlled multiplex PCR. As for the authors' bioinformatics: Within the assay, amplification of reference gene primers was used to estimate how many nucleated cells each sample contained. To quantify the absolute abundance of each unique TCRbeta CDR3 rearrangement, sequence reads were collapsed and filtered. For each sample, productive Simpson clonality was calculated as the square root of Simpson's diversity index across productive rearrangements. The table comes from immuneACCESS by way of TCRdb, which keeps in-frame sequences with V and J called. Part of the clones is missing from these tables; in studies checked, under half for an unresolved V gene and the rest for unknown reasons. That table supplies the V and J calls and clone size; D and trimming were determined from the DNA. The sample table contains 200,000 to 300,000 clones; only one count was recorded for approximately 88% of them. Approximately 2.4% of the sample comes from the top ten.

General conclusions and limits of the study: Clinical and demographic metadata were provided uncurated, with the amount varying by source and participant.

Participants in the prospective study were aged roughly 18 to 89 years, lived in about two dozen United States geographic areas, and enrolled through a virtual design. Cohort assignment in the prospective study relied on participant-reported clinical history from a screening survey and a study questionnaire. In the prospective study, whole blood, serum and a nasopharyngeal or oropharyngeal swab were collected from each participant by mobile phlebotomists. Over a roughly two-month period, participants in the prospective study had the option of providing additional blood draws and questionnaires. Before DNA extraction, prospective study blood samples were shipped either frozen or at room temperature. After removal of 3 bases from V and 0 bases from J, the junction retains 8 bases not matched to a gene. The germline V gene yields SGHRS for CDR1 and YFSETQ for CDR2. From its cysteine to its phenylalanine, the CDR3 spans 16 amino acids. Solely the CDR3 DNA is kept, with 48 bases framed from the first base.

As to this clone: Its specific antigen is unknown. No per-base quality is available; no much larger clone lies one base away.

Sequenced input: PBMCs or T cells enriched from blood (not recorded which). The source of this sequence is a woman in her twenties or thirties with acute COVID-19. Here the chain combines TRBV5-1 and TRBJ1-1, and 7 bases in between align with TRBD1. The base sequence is TGCGCCAGCAGCTGGACTCCGGGACAGATGAACACTGAAGCTTTCTTT. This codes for CASSWTPGQMNTEAFF.